This TCR beta chain emerged from a study of OX40 agonist ivuxolimab in advanced cancers. About this clone: As yet, its antigen is unknown.

CDR3 length: 17 residues. From germline, CDR1 is SGHNT and CDR2 YYREEE (reference sequence). The junction had 14 bases not matched to a gene; V was cut back by 5 bases and J by 4 bases. Study-level results: Averaged across samples, CD8+ T cells carried more expanded clones than CD4+ did.

Some clones are missing from TCRdb's copy, which holds only in-frame ones; the method was immunoSEQ multiplex PCR. Altogether 50,000 to 60,000 clones are present, 91% being singletons, with the ten largest covering 3.5% to 4%. The genes are TRBV5-4 and TRBJ2-3; 9 positions agree with TRBD2. The clonotype originates from an adult with an advanced solid tumor such as melanoma, head and neck, liver or kidney cancer. This material consisted of CD4+ or CD8+ T cells sorted from blood, taken in a trial of the OX40 agonist ivuxolimab. The CDR3 reads CASRRGSAGGPADTQYF. The DNA of the CDR3 is TGTGCCAGCAGGAGGGGATCGGCGGGAGGGCCGGCAGATACGCAGTATTTT.